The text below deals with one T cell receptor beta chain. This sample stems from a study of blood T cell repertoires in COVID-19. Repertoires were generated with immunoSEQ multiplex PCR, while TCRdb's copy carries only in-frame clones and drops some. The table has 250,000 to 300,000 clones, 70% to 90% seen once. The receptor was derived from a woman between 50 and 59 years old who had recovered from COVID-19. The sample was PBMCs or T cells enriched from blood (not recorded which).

As DNA, the CDR3 is TGTGCCAGCTCACTTACCTTGGACACTTCCTATGGCTACACCTTC. Translated, it gives CASSLTLDTSYGYTF. The chain combines TRBV18 with TRBJ1-2, with a weak D call TRBD1 (5 bases). Trimming pared 4 bases from V and 4 bases from J, leaving 16 bases between. CDR3 length: 15 residues. Germline V lookup: CDR1 KGHSH, CDR2 LQKENI.